Each of the 5 T cell receptor beta chains below was sequenced from the same sample in a study of blood T cell repertoires in COVID-19. The table came from immunoSEQ multiplex PCR; TCRdb's copy has only in-frame clones and leaves some out. The sample has about 120,000 clones, over 75% seen once. Input material: peripheral blood. These receptors were obtained from a man aged 55-75 years with acute or convalescent COVID-19.

The chain uses TRBV28 and TRBJ1-1, with a possible D match to TRBD1 (6 bases). The germline CDR1 and CDR2 sequences are MDHEN and SYDVKM. The ends were cut back, 1 base at V and 6 bases at J, with 12 bases in the middle. The CDR3 is made up of 14 amino acids. The CDR3 nucleotides read TGTGCCAGCAGTTTATACCGGACAGCTCCTGAAGCTTTCTTT. Translating gives CASSLYRTAPEAFF.

The V and J genes are TRBV15 and TRBJ2-3, with a possible D match to TRBD1 (8 bases). CDR3 length: 14 amino acids. The ends were cut back, 4 bases at V and 3 bases at J, with 11 bases in the middle. Germline values: CDR1 LNHNV, CDR2 YYDKDF (reference sequence). CDR3 residues: CATSKQGGTDTQYF. CDR3 DNA: TGTGCCACCAGCAAACAGGGGGGGACAGATACGCAGTATTTT.

The chain employs TRBV6-5 and TRBJ2-1, with D perhaps TRBD1 (5 bases). Germline CDR1 and CDR2: MNHEY and SVGAGI. Trimming stripped 7 bases from V and 6 bases from J, with 7 bases between. The CDR3 covers 11 residues. The CDR3 DNA reads as TGTGCCAGCATTAGGGGCAATGAGCAGTTCTTC. Protein sequence: CASIRGNEQFF.

The chain has TRBV6-5 and TRBJ2-2; no definite D call. CDR3 size: 13 residues. Germline-derived CDR1 and CDR2 are MNHEY and SVGAGI. V lost 6 bases to trimming and J lost 1 base, with 6 bases between them. DNA for the CDR3: TGTGCCAGCAGAATTAAGAACACCGGGGAGCTGTTTTTT. It encodes CASRIKNTGELFF.

The genes are TRBV5-4 and TRBJ2-5; weak D call: TRBD2 (6 bases). Germline V gene data show CDR1 as SGHNT and CDR2 as YYREEE (reference sequence). V gave up 4 bases and J gave up 1 base, with 14 bases separating them. This CDR3 is built from 15 residues. CDR3 DNA sequence: TGTGCCAGCAGCCGGCCGGGCGGGGTCCAAGAGACCCAGTACTTC. Its protein product is CASSRPGGVQETQYF.